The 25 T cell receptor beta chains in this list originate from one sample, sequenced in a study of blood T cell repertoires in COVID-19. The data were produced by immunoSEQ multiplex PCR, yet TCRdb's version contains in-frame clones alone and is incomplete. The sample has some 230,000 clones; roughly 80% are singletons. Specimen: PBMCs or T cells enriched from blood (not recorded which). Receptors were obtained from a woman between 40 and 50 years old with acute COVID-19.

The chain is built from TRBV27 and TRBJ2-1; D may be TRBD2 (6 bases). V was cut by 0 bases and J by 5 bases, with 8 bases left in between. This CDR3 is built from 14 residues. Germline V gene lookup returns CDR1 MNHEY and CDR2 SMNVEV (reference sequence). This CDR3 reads CASSLSEGNNEQFF. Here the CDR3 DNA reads TGTGCCAGCAGTTTATCGGAGGGTAACAATGAGCAGTTCTTC.

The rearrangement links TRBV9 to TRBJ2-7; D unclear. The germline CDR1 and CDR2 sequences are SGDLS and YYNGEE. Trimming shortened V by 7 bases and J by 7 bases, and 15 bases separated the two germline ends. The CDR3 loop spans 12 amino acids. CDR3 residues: CASSRGNGEQYF. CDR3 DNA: TGTGCCAGCTCGCGTGGAAACGGGGAGCAGTACTTC. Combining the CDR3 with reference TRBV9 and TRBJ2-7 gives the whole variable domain DSGVTQTPKHLITATGQRVTLRCSPRSGDLSVYWYQQSLDQGLQFLIQYYNGEERAKGNILERFSAQQFPDLHSELNLSSLELGDSALYFCASSRGNGEQYFGPGTRLTVT.

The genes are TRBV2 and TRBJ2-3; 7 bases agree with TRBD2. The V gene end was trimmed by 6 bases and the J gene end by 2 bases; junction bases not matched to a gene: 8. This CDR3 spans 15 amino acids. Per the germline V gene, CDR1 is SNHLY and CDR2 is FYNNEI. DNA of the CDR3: TGTGCCAGCAGCCAAAGGCGGGGGTTCACAGATACGCAGTATTTT. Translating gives CASSQRRGFTDTQYF. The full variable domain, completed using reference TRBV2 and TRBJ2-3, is EPEVTQTPSHQVTQMGQEVILRCVPISNHLYFYWYRQILGQKVEFLVSFYNNEISEKSEIFDDQFSVERPDGSNFTLKIRSTKLEDSAMYFCASSQRRGFTDTQYFGPGTRLTVL.

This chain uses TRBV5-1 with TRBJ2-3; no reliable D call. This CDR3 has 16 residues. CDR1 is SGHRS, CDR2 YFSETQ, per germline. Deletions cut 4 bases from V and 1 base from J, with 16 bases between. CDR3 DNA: TGCGCCAGCAGCCCCGGAGAAAGAGCCGGCACAGATACGCAGTATTTT. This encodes CASSPGERAGTDTQYF.

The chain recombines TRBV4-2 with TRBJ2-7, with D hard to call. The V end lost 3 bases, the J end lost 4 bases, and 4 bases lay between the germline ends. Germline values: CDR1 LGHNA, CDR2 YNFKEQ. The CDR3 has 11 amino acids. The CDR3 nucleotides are TGTGCCAGCAGCCACCCATACGAGCAGTACTTC. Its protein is CASSHPYEQYF.

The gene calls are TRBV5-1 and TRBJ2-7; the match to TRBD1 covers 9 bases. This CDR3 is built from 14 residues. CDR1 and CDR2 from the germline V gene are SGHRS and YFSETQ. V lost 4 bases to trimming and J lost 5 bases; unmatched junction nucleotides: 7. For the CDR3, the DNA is TGCGCCAGCAGCCAGGGACAGGGAATGGACGAGCAGTACTTC. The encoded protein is CASSQGQGMDEQYF.

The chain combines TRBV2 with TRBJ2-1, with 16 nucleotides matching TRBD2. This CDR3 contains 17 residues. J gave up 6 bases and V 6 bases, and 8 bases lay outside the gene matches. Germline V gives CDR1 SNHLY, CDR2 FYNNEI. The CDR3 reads CASSPGTSGRASNEQFF. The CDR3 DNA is TGTGCCAGCAGCCCCGGGACTAGCGGGAGGGCCAGCAATGAGCAGTTCTTC.

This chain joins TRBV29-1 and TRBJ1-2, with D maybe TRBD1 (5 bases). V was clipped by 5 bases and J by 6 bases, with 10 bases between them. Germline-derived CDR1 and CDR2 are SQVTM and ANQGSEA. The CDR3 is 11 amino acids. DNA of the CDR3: TGCAGCGTTTTAGGGGCGGATGGCTACACCTTC. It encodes CSVLGADGYTF.

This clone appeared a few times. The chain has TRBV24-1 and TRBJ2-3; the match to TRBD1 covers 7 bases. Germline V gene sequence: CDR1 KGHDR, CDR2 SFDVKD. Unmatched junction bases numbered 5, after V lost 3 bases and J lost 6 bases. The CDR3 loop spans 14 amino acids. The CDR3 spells CATSDPRGTDTQYF. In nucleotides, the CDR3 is TGTGCCACCAGTGATCCCAGGGGGACCGATACGCAGTATTTT.

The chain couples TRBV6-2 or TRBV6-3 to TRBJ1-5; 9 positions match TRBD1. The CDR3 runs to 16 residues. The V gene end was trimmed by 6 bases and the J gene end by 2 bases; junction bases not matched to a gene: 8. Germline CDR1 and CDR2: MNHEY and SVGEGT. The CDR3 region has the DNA TGTGCCAGCAGCTCCCAGACAGGGGGGGGCAATCAGCCCCAGCATTTT. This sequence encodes CASSSQTGGGNQPQHF.

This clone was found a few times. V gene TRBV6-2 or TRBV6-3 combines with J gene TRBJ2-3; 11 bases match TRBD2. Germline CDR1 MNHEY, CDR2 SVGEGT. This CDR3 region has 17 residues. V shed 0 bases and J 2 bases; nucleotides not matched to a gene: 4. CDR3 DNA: TGTGCCAGCAGTTACTCAAGGACTAGCGGGTACACAGATACGCAGTATTTT. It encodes CASSYSRTSGYTDTQYF.

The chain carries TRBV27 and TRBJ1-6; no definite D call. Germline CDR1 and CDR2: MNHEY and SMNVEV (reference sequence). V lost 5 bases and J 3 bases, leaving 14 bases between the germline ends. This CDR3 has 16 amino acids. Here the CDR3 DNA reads TGTGCCAGCAGTCCCACCCTACAGCTCTATAATTCACCCCTCCACTTT. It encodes CASSPTLQLYNSPLHF.

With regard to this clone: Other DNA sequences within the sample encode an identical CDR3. The CDR3 nucleotides are TGCGCCAGCAGCTTGGGAGGCTACAATGAGCAGTTCTTC. Its translation is CASSLGGYNEQFF. The chain is built from TRBV5-1 and TRBJ2-1; D uncertain. This CDR3 spans 13 amino acids. CDR1 is SGHRS, CDR2 YFSETQ, per germline. V lost 0 bases, J lost 3 bases, and 4 bases lay in between.

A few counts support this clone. The CDR3 region has the DNA TGTGCCAGTAGTCCGGGACAGGGGGGCTATGGCTACACCTTC. Its translation is CASSPGQGGYGYTF. The chain uses TRBV19 and TRBJ1-2; 11 bases agree with TRBD1. CDR1 and CDR2 (germline): LNHDA, SQIVND (reference sequence). The trim removed 5 bases at V and 4 bases at J, leaving 3 bases unmatched. The CDR3 loop spans 14 amino acids.

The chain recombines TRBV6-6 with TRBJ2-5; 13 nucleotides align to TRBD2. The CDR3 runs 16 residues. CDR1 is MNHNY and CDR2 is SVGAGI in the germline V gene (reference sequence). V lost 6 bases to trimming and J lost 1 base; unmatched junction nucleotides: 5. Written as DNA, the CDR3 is TGTGCCAGCAGCCAGAGGACTAGCGGGGGCCAAGAGACCCAGTACTTC. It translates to CASSQRTSGGQETQYF.

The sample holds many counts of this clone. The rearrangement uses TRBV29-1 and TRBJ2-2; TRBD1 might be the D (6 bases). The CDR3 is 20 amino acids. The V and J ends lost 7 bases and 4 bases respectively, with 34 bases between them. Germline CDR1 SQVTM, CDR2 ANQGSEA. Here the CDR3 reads CSAVVLILAMTGRGTGELFF. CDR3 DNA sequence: TGCAGCGCCGTTGTTCTCATACTCGCCATGACAGGTCGAGGCACCGGGGAGCTGTTTTTT.

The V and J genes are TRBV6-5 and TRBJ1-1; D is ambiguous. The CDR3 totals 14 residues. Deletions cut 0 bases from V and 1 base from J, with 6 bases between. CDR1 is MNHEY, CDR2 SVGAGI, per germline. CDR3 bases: TGTGCCAGCAGTTACTCTGCAGGGAACACTGAAGCTTTCTTT. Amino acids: CASSYSAGNTEAFF.

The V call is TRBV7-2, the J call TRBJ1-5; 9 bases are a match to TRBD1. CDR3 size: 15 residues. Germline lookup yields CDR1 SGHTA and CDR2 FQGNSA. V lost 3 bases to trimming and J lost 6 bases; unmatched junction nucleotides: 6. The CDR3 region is CASSLGQGSVQPQHF. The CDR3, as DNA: TGTGCCAGCAGCTTGGGACAGGGAAGTGTTCAGCCCCAGCATTTT. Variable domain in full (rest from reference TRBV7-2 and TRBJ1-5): GAGVSQSPSNKVTEKGKDVELRCDPISGHTALYWYRQSLGQGLEFLIYFQGNSAPDKSGLPSDRFSAERTGGSVSTLTIQRTQQEDSAVYLCASSLGQGSVQPQHFGDGTRLSIL.

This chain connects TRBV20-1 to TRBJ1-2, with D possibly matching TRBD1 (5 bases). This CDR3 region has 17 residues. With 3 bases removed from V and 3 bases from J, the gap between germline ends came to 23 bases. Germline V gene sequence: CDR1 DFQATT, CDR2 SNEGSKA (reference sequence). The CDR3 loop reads CSASDRGWWAGDYGYTF. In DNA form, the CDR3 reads TGCAGTGCTAGTGATCGGGGGTGGTGGGCCGGGGACTATGGCTACACCTTC.

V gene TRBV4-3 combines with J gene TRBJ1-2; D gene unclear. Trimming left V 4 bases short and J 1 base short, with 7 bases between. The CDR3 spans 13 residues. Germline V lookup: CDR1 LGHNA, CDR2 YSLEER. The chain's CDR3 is CASSPVDNYGYTF. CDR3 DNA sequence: TGCGCCAGCAGCCCGGTAGATAACTATGGCTACACCTTC.

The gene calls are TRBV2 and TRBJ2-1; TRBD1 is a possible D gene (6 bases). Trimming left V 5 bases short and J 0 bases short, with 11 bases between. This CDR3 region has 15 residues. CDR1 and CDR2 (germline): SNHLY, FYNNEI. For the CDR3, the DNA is TGTGCCAGCAGTAACCAGGGGAGCTCCTACAATGAGCAGTTCTTC. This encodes CASSNQGSSYNEQFF.

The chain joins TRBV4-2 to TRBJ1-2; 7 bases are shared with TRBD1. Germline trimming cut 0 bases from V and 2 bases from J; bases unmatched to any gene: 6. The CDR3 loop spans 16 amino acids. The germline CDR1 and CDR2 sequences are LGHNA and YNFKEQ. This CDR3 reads CASSQEETGRNYGYTF. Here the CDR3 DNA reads TGTGCCAGCAGCCAAGAGGAGACAGGGAGAAACTATGGCTACACCTTC.

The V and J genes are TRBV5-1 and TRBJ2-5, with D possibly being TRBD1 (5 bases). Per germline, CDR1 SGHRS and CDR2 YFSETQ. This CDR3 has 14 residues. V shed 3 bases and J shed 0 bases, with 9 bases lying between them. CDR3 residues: CASSWTPDQETQYF. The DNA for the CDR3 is TGCGCCAGCAGCTGGACACCCGACCAAGAGACCCAGTACTTC. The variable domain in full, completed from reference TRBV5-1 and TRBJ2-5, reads KAGVTQTPRYLIKTRGQQVTLSCSPISGHRSVSWYQQTPGQGLQFLFEYFSETQRNKGNFPGRFSGRQFSNSRSEMNVSTLELGDSALYLCASSWTPDQETQYFGPGTRLLVL.

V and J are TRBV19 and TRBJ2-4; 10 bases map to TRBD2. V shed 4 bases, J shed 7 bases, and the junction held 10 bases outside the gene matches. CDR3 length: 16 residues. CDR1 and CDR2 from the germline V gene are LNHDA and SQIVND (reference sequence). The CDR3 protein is CASSRQGTSGVNIQYF. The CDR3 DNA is TGTGCCAGTAGTAGACAGGGTACTAGCGGGGTTAACATTCAGTACTTC.

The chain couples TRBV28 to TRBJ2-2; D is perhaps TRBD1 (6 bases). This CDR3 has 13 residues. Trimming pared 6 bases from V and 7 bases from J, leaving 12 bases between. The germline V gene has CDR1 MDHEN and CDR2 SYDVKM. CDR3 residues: CASRRPGDGELFF. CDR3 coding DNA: TGTGCCAGCAGGCGACCAGGGGACGGGGAGCTGTTTTTT.